The clone carrying this TCR beta chain was seen a handful of times. Its specificity is unknown. Time point: patch test 3, about 24 weeks after DPC sensitization. Treatment noted: therapeutic diphenylcyclopropenone sensitization with weekly scalp DPC. This entry belongs to a study of human T cells and chemical hapten exposure. As for the study in general: Donors were sensitized with 2% DPC on the upper inner arm. For the roughly 24-week duration of the study, patients were given weekly doses of diphenylcyclopropenone on the scalp. 0.01% DPC was applied to the upper back in patch tests, which were read at 6 days.

CDR3 length: 20 amino acids. V trimming: 5 bases; J trimming: 5 bases; junction bases outside the gene matches: 26. CDR1 and CDR2 (germline): SEHNR, FQNEAQ (reference sequence). Broader study findings: TCRs at high frequency, those above 1 in 1000, did not change with DPC sensitization.

MiXCR was run by TCRdb on the RACE reads, yielding one entry per CDR3 protein. The table includes some 90,000 distinct CDR3 sequences, roughly 11% detected once. The chain recombines TRBV7-9 with TRBJ2-5; 7 bases agree with TRBD1. This TCR came from a woman aged 30 to 39 with alopecia areata. Some clones in this sample may be carry-over from other donors' samples. The sequenced sample was whole blood, obtained in connection with sensitization to the hapten diphenylcyclopropenone (DPC). In DNA form, the CDR3 reads TGTGCCAGCAGCCCCCGCCAGGTAGTACAGGGGAAGAGGTCGGAGGAGACCCAGTACTTC. Amino acid sequence: CASSPRQVVQGKRSEETQYF.